Below, 24 T cell receptor beta chains from the same sample are listed, as sequenced in a study of T cells in Graves' hyperthyroidism and ophthalmopathy. RNA transcripts were the template for amplifying TCR beta CDR3 regions. First-round RT-PCR of the TCR CDR3 relied on the HTBI primer set. TCRdb reprocessed the multiplex PCR reads with MiXCR, giving one entry per CDR3 protein. The sample records some 250,000 distinct CDR3 sequences, approximately 15% being singletons. Sequenced sample: blood. These receptors all come from a woman between 40 and 50 years old with Graves' hyperthyroidism that later progressed to Graves' ophthalmopathy.

In this sample, this clonotype turned up many times. This chain links TRBV10-2 with TRBJ2-7; D is perhaps TRBD1 or TRBD2 (5 bases each). The CDR3 is 15 amino acids. V shed 9 bases and J shed 4 bases, with 22 bases lying between them. Germline CDR1 reads WSHSY; CDR2 reads SAAADI. The CDR3 bases are TGCGCCAGTTTGGGGACCGGGAAGACTCCATACGAGCAGTACTTC. Protein sequence: CASLGTGKTPYEQYF.

In its sample, this clonotype was seen many times. The gene calls are TRBV7-3 and TRBJ2-1; D is ambiguous. V gave up 5 bases and J gave up 4 bases, with 9 bases separating them. The CDR3 has 13 amino acids. Germline CDR1 SGHTA, CDR2 FQGTGA. The CDR3: CASSPLPYNEQFF. The CDR3 nucleotides are TGTGCCAGCAGCCCTCTCCCGTACAATGAGCAGTTCTTC.

V usage is TRBV13 and J usage is TRBJ2-1; D perhaps matches TRBD2 (5 bases). Germline assignment: CDR1 PRHDT and CDR2 FYEKMQ (reference sequence). V dropped 0 bases and J dropped 0 bases, with 9 bases sitting between them. The CDR3 has 16 amino acids. CDR3 coding DNA: TGTGCCAGCAGCTTAGGCCGGGGAGCCTCCTACAATGAGCAGTTCTTC. Translation: CASSLGRGASYNEQFF.

The rearrangement uses TRBV4-1 and TRBJ2-1; a weak D match, TRBD1 (5 bases). Germline CDR1 and CDR2: MGHRA and YSYEKL. V was trimmed by 1 base and J by 0 bases, leaving 16 bases between them. This CDR3 spans 18 amino acids. CDR3 nucleotide sequence: TGCGCCAGCAGCCAAGTCGCCCATGGGGCTACCTCCTACAATGAGCAGTTCTTC. Its translation: CASSQVAHGATSYNEQFF.

This clonotype came up a few times. The chain combines TRBV15 with TRBJ1-3, with D unresolved. Trimming removed 3 bases at V and 2 bases at J, with 20 bases between. This CDR3 has 18 residues. CDR1 LNHNV and CDR2 YYDKDF come from the germline V gene (reference sequence). The CDR3 is CATSSGLGQGIPGNTIYF. CDR3 DNA: TGTGCCACCAGCAGCGGGCTGGGTCAAGGGATTCCTGGAAACACCATATATTTT.

Ten or more counts support this clonotype. This chain connects TRBV4-1 to TRBJ2-7, with 7 bases fitting TRBD2. The CDR3 consists of 15 residues. V shed 0 bases, J shed 6 bases, and the junction held 8 bases outside the gene matches. In germline, CDR1 is MGHRA, CDR2 YSYEKL. CDR3 region: CASSQEGGRSLEQYF. The CDR3, as DNA: TGCGCCAGCAGCCAAGAGGGCGGGAGATCCCTCGAGCAGTACTTC.

Many counts were recorded for this clonotype. This chain joins TRBV6-6 and TRBJ2-2, with D possibly being TRBD1 (5 bases). The V end was cut by 0 bases, the J end by 9 bases, with 14 bases between. This CDR3 is built from 15 residues. Germline V gene sequence: CDR1 MNHNY, CDR2 SVGAGI (reference sequence). The chain's CDR3 is CASSYSHLGPRELFF. In DNA, the CDR3 is TGTGCCAGCAGTTACTCTCACCTGGGGCCAAGGGAGCTGTTTTTT.

This clonotype was recorded at least ten times. The chain couples TRBV18 to TRBJ1-4; D perhaps matches TRBD1 (5 bases). Trimming cost V 0 bases and J 4 bases, with 6 bases left between them. Per the germline V gene, CDR1 is KGHSH and CDR2 is LQKENI. The length of the CDR3 is 14 residues. The CDR3 is CASSPPGLNEKLFF. As DNA, the CDR3 is TGTGCCAGCTCACCACCGGGGCTTAATGAAAAACTGTTTTTT.

This clonotype was detected many times. This chain connects TRBV5-1 to TRBJ2-3, with TRBD2 identical over 8 bases. V shed 1 base and J 4 bases; nucleotides not matched to a gene: 8. CDR3 length equals 16 residues. Germline assignment: CDR1 SGHRS and CDR2 YFSETQ. The CDR3 region has the DNA TGCGCCAGCAGCTTGCTCGGGGGGGCTTTTTCAGATACGCAGTATTTT. Amino acids: CASSLLGGAFSDTQYF.

V usage is TRBV5-1 and J usage is TRBJ2-1; TRBD1 aligns across 9 bases. The CDR3 contains 15 residues. CDR1 and CDR2 from the germline V gene are SGHRS and YFSETQ. V lost 2 bases to trimming and J lost 5 bases; unmatched junction nucleotides: 5. The CDR3 protein is CASSLQGASHNEQFF. CDR3 sequence (DNA): TGCGCCAGCAGCTTACAGGGGGCGAGCCACAATGAGCAGTTCTTC. Full variable domain (outside the CDR3, taken from reference TRBV5-1 and TRBJ2-1): KAGVTQTPRYLIKTRGQQVTLSCSPISGHRSVSWYQQTPGQGLQFLFEYFSETQRNKGNFPGRFSGRQFSNSRSEMNVSTLELGDSALYLCASSLQGASHNEQFFGPGTRLTVL.

This clonotype has a count of ten or more. This chain links TRBV15 with TRBJ1-3; the D is unclear. Between the trimmed V and J ends, which lost 0 bases and 0 bases, there was a span of 15 bases. The CDR3 spans 18 residues. Germline CDR1 is LNHNV and CDR2 is YYDKDF (reference sequence). This chain's CDR3 is CATSRESPDISSGNTIYF. CDR3 nucleotides: TGTGCCACCAGCAGAGAATCCCCAGACATCTCCTCTGGAAACACCATATATTTT.

For this clonotype: Just one base apart from a much larger clone, this may be a read error. This chain links TRBV3-1 with TRBJ1-5, with a weak D call TRBD1 (5 bases). Trimming removed 4 bases at V and 4 bases at J, with 14 bases between. This CDR3 spans 15 amino acids. From germline, CDR1 is LGHDT and CDR2 YNNKEL (reference sequence). The CDR3 DNA reads TGTGCCAGCAGCCTAGATTTGGCAGGGAATCAGCCCCAGCATTTT. Translating gives CASSLDLAGNQPQHF.

This clonotype was counted at least ten times. V gene TRBV27 combines with J gene TRBJ2-7; 8 bases are shared with TRBD1. The CDR3 has 18 amino acids. Germline CDR1 MNHEY, CDR2 SMNVEV (reference sequence). V shed 2 bases and J 1 base; nucleotides not matched to a gene: 13. This CDR3 is CASSLAGGASGLSYEQYF. DNA for the CDR3: TGTGCCAGCAGTTTAGCAGGGGGCGCGTCCGGGCTGTCCTACGAGCAGTACTTC.

In its sample, this clonotype was seen many times. The CDR3 is CSAGRDSLQTQYF. The CDR3 coding sequence is TGCAGTGCTGGCCGGGACTCCCTGCAGACCCAGTACTTC. This chain joins TRBV20-1 and TRBJ2-5; D perhaps matches TRBD2 (6 bases). CDR1 and CDR2 (germline): DFQATT, SNEGSKA (reference sequence). Trimming took off 5 bases at V and 6 bases at J, with 16 bases between the two ends. This CDR3 is built from 13 residues.

This clonotype has a count of ten or more. The V gene is TRBV5-1, the J gene TRBJ2-1; TRBD2 matches at 7 bases. This CDR3 spans 15 amino acids. The junction had 7 bases not matched to a gene; V was cut back by 0 bases and J by 7 bases. The germline V gene has CDR1 SGHRS and CDR2 YFSETQ. The CDR3, as DNA: TGCGCCAGCAGCTTGGCGGCTAGCGGAAAGAATGAGCAGTTCTTC. Residues: CASSLAASGKNEQFF.

This clonotype appeared many times. This chain uses TRBV11-2 with TRBJ2-7; D is perhaps TRBD1 or TRBD2 (5 bases each). CDR3 length: 12 amino acids. V lost 1 base to trimming and J lost 6 bases, with 7 bases between them. Germline V gene lookup returns CDR1 SGHAT and CDR2 FQNNGV. The CDR3 sequence: CASSLVGTEQYF. CDR3 nucleotides: TGTGCCAGCAGCTTAGTTGGGACCGAGCAGTACTTC.

This clonotype was counted many times. V is TRBV3-1 and J is TRBJ2-5; D is undetermined. Trimming stripped 1 base from V and 7 bases from J, with 4 bases between. The CDR3 length is 11 residues. Germline lookup yields CDR1 LGHDT and CDR2 YNNKEL (reference sequence). CDR3 residues: CASSQVRTQYF. For the CDR3, the DNA is TGTGCCAGCAGCCAAGTAAGGACCCAGTACTTC.

This clonotype was seen ten or more times. This chain links TRBV12-3 or TRBV12-4 with TRBJ2-1; D perhaps matches TRBD1 (6 bases). Trimming left V 2 bases short and J 8 bases short, with 13 bases between. This CDR3 comprises 14 residues. Written as DNA, the CDR3 is TGTGCCAGCAGTTTATGGGAACAGGGCGATGAGCAGTTCTTC. Translation: CASSLWEQGDEQFF.

The DNA for the CDR3 is TGTGCCAGCAGCCAAGGAACAGGGCCCTACAATGAGCAGTTCTTC. Translation: CASSQGTGPYNEQFF. The chain couples TRBV4-2 to TRBJ2-1, with D maybe TRBD1 (6 bases). V was pared by 1 base and J by 2 bases, with 9 bases between. Per the germline V gene, CDR1 is LGHNA and CDR2 is YNFKEQ. The CDR3 runs to 15 residues.

The genes are TRBV5-6 and TRBJ2-2; the match to TRBD2 covers 7 bases. Looked up from germline, CDR1 is SGHDT and CDR2 is YYEEEE. CDR3 length: 21 residues. The V and J ends lost 4 bases and 0 bases, in that order; junction bases with no gene match: 21. The CDR3 DNA reads TGTGCCAGCAGCGGGGGATACGAGGGCCGGCGGGAGCTTACGAACACCGGGGAGCTGTTTTTT. Amino acids: CASSGGYEGRRELTNTGELFF. The entire variable domain, with the rest obtained from reference TRBV5-6 and TRBJ2-2, is as follows: DAGVTQSPTHLIKTRGQQVTLRCSPKSGHDTVSWYQQALGQGPQFIFQYYEEEERQRGNFPDRFSGHQFPNYSSELNVNALLLGDSALYLCASSGGYEGRRELTNTGELFFGEGSRLTVL.

The V gene is TRBV7-9, the J gene TRBJ2-2; a weak D match, TRBD2 (6 bases). The CDR3 sequence is 15 residues long. Germline CDR1 SEHNR, CDR2 FQNEAQ (reference sequence). V lost 3 bases to trimming and J lost 5 bases, with 13 bases between them. DNA of the CDR3: TGTGCCAGCAGCTTGGGCGGGACGTATACCGGGGAGCTGTTTTTT. It codes for CASSLGGTYTGELFF.

This clonotype has a count of ten or more. This sequence joins TRBV18 and TRBJ1-1; D ambiguous. V lost 3 bases to trimming and J lost 0 bases, with 5 bases between them. The CDR3 length is 13 residues. Germline V gene sequence: CDR1 KGHSH, CDR2 LQKENI. The CDR3 region has the DNA TGTGCCAGCTCACCCACGGTGAACACTGAAGCTTTCTTT. This gives the protein CASSPTVNTEAFF.

This clonotype was picked up a small number of times. The chain links TRBV19 to TRBJ1-1; D call uncertain. The CDR3 spans 13 residues. V was trimmed by 4 bases and J by 8 bases, leaving 14 bases between them. CDR1 and CDR2 (germline): LNHDA, SQIVND (reference sequence). The CDR3 sequence is CASSKREGREAFF. In DNA, the CDR3 is TGTGCCAGTAGTAAACGGGAGGGTCGAGAAGCTTTCTTT.

In its sample, this clonotype was seen many times. This chain links TRBV2 with TRBJ2-1; TRBD1 aligns across 12 bases. The ends lost 0 bases at V and 11 bases at J; junction bases unmatched: 5. Germline CDR1 reads SNHLY; CDR2 reads FYNNEI. The CDR3 covers 15 residues. The CDR3 loop is CASSEAGQGASKQFF. As DNA, the CDR3 is TGTGCCAGCAGTGAAGCGGGACAGGGGGCGTCGAAGCAGTTCTTC. Using reference TRBV2 and TRBJ2-1 for the parts outside the CDR3, the full variable domain is EPEVTQTPSHQVTQMGQEVILRCVPISNHLYFYWYRQILGQKVEFLVSFYNNEISEKSEIFDDQFSVERPDGSNFTLKIRSTKLEDSAMYFCASSEAGQGASKQFFGPGTRLTVL.